A single sample is the source of the 5 T cell receptor beta chains below, sequenced in a study of shared clonotypes between healthy human individuals. Some clones are missing from TCRdb's copy, which holds only in-frame ones; the method was immunoSEQ multiplex PCR. Found here are about 1.1 million clones, 70% to 80% of them singletons; the top ten hold under 0.8%. Sample: memory CD4+ T cells from PBMCs. Subset: CD45RA-negative fraction. The receptor source for this set is a man aged 18-30 years in good health. Some clones in this sample may be carry-over from other donors' samples.

The chain carries TRBV7-2 and TRBJ2-7, with TRBD2 identical over 7 bases. This CDR3 is built from 15 residues. V dropped 2 bases and J dropped 7; count of bases not matched to a gene: 11. Germline assignment: CDR1 SGHTA and CDR2 FQGNSA. DNA for the CDR3: TGTGCCAGCAGCTTAATGGTTGCGGGGACTACTGAGCAGTACTTC. Translated: CASSLMVAGTTEQYF. Full variable domain (rest looked up from reference TRBV7-2 and TRBJ2-7): GAGVSQSPSNKVTEKGKDVELRCDPISGHTALYWYRQSLGQGLEFLIYFQGNSAPDKSGLPSDRFSAERTGGSVSTLTIQRTQQEDSAVYLCASSLMVAGTTEQYFGPGTRLTVT.

The chain is built from TRBV30 and TRBJ2-5; TRBD2 aligns across 7 bases. The V and J ends lost 1 base and 5 bases, in that order; junction bases with no gene match: 4. The germline gives CDR1 GTSNPN, CDR2 SVGIG (reference sequence). CDR3 length equals 13 residues. As DNA, the CDR3 is TGTGCCTGGAGTGCGGGGGGAGGCGAGACCCAGTACTTC. Translation: CAWSAGGGETQYF.

This clone was counted only a few times. Other DNA sequences in this sample translate to the same CDR3. V usage is TRBV5-6 and J usage is TRBJ2-7; D might be TRBD1 (7 bases). CDR1 is SGHDT and CDR2 is YYEEEE in the germline V gene. Between the trimmed V and J ends, which lost 0 bases and 3 bases, there was a span of 10 bases. There are 14 residues in the CDR3. CDR3 sequence: CASSLVQGGYEQYF. CDR3 DNA sequence: TGTGCCAGCAGCTTGGTCCAGGGGGGCTACGAGCAGTACTTC.

This sequence joins TRBV27 and TRBJ2-3, with D uncertain. V shed 2 bases and J shed 2 bases, with 8 bases lying between them. The CDR3 length is 14 residues. Germline V lookup: CDR1 MNHEY, CDR2 SMNVEV (reference sequence). CDR3 amino acids: CASSLVSPTDTQYF. CDR3 nucleotide sequence: TGTGCCAGCAGTTTAGTAAGCCCCACAGATACGCAGTATTTT.

The V gene is TRBV2, the J gene TRBJ2-7, with TRBD1 matching 8 bases. The germline V gene has CDR1 SNHLY and CDR2 FYNNEI. CDR3 length: 13 amino acids. Trimming at V came to 6 bases and at J to 5 bases, leaving 6 bases not matched to a gene. The CDR3 sequence: CASSGQGGHEQYF. In nucleotides, the CDR3 is TGTGCCAGCAGCGGACAGGGAGGTCACGAGCAGTACTTC.